The TCR beta chain under discussion was sequenced for a study of T-cell memory formation after mild COVID-19. The CDR3 loop spans 15 amino acids. V lost 2 bases and J lost 0, with 10 bases in between. From germline, CDR1 is SGHRS and CDR2 YFSETQ. TCRdb ran MiXCR on the 5' RACE reads and lists one entry per CDR3 protein. Here the sample spans 350,000 to 550,000 distinct CDR3 sequences, about a sixth being singletons. Study conclusions and caveats: Prior to infection, memory already included some responding clones, suggesting cross-reactive memory joined.

Comment on this clonotype: The antigen is not known.

Sequences were obtained from PBMCs or a T cell subset sorted from them (not recorded which). This receptor was taken from a man between 18 and 29 years old who had mild COVID-19 (a few samples of this study predate the infection). Cell type and time point are not known. V and J are TRBV5-1 and TRBJ2-3, with unresolved D. The CDR3 DNA reads TGCGCCAGCAGCTTTAATCACCCTAGCACAGATACGCAGTATTTT. This translates into CASSFNHPSTDTQYF.